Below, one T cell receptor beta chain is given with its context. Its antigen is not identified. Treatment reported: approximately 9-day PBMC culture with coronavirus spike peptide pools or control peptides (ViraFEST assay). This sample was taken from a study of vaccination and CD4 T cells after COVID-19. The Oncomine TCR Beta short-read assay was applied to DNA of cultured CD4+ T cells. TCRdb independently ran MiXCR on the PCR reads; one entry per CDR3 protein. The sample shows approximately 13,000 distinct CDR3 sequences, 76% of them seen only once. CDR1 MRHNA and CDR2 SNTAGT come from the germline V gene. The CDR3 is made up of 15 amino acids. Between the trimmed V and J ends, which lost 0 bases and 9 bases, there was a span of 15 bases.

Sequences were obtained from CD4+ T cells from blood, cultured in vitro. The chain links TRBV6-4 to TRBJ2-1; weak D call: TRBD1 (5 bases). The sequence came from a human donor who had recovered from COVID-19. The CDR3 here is CASSDSSRDVIEQFF. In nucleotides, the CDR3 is TGTGCCAGCAGTGACTCGAGCAGGGATGTGATTGAGCAGTTCTTC.